Listed below are T cell receptor beta chains from one sample, sequenced in a study of T cell responses to AZD1222 COVID-19 vaccine. Here immunoSEQ multiplex PCR was the method, and the copy in TCRdb shows in-frame clones only, minus some. The data contain 120,000 or so clones, roughly 89% of them singletons. The starting material was peripheral blood, obtained on day 0 of MenACWY control vaccination. The receptors were sampled from an adult in good health. Each CDR3 is given with its conserved first and last residue. The D gene is left open where the match is weak. Size is omitted from some rows. Given values are once, few, many or a class for expanded clones.

J gene,D gene,V gene,clone size,CDR3 protein,CDR3 DNA
TRBJ1-5,NA,TRBV6-5,NA,CASSYSWDSNQPQHF,TGTGCCAGCAGTTACTCTTGGGATAGCAATCAGCCCCAGCATTTT
TRBJ2-1,TRBD2,TRBV5-5,NA,CASSGGTSGSSYNEQFF,TGTGCCAGCAGCGGCGGGACTAGCGGGAGCTCCTACAATGAGCAGTTCTTC
TRBJ2-7,TRBD1,TRBV29-1,once,CSVEGQGLPYEQYF,TGCAGCGTAGAGGGACAGGGATTACCCTACGAGCAGTACTTC
TRBJ2-1,TRBD1,TRBV10-3,NA,CATETGTGMNEQFF,TGTGCCACCGAAACCGGGACAGGGATGAATGAGCAGTTCTTC
TRBJ2-2,TRBD1,TRBV5-4,once,CASSPRQGDTGELFF,TGTGCCAGCAGTCCCCGACAGGGGGACACCGGGGAGCTGTTTTTT
TRBJ2-2,NA,TRBV11-3,NA,CASSFGGRNTGELFF,TGTGCCAGCAGCTTTGGGGGTCGAAACACCGGGGAGCTGTTTTTT
TRBJ2-2,TRBD1,TRBV24-1,NA,CATSDARGLGELFF,TGTGCCACCAGTGACGCGAGGGGGCTCGGGGAGCTGTTTTTT
TRBJ1-1,TRBD1,TRBV2,NA,CASNGRSGGTTEAFF,TGTGCCAGCAACGGAAGGTCAGGGGGTACAACTGAAGCTTTCTTT
TRBJ1-3,TRBD1,TRBV11-3,NA,CASSLGQGAGNTIYF,TGTGCCAGCAGCTTGGGACAGGGAGCTGGAAACACCATATATTTT
TRBJ2-7,NA,TRBV18,few,CASSPAGRGPYEQYF,TGTGCCAGCTCACCAGCCGGCAGGGGCCCCTACGAGCAGTACTTC
TRBJ1-1,NA,TRBV4-3,NA,CASSQDNRGTEAFF,TGCGCCAGCAGCCAAGATAACCGGGGCACTGAAGCTTTCTTT
TRBJ2-5,TRBD2,TRBV29-1,NA,CSVGRETRETQYF,TGCAGCGTTGGGCGGGAGACGAGAGAGACCCAGTACTTC
TRBJ2-3,NA,TRBV30,NA,CAWSVTITDTQYF,TGTGCCTGGAGTGTAACTATCACAGATACGCAGTATTTT
TRBJ2-7,NA,TRBV7-2,few,CASSLGDGAQYF,TGTGCCAGCAGCTTAGGGGACGGGGCGCAGTACTTC
TRBJ1-2,NA,TRBV11-2,NA,CASSRDGNYGYTF,TGTGCCAGCAGCAGGGACGGGAACTATGGCTACACCTTC